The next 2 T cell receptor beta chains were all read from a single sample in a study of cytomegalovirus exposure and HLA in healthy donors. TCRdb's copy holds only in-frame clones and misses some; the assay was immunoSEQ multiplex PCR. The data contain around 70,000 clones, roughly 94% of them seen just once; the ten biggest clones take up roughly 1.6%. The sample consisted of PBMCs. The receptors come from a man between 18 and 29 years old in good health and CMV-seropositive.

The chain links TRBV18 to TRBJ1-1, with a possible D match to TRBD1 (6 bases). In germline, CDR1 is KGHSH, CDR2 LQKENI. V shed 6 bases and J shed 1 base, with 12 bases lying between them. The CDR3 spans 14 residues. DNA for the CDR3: TGTGCCAGCTCTCTGGACAGCTGGAACACTGAAGCTTTCTTT. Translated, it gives CASSLDSWNTEAFF.

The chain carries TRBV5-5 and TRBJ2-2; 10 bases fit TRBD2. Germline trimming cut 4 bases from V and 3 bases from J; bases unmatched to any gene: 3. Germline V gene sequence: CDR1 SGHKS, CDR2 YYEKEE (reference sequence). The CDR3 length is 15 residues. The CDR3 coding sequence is TGTGCCAGCAGCGGCCTAGCGGGAGACACCGGGGAGCTGTTTTTT. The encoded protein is CASSGLAGDTGELFF.